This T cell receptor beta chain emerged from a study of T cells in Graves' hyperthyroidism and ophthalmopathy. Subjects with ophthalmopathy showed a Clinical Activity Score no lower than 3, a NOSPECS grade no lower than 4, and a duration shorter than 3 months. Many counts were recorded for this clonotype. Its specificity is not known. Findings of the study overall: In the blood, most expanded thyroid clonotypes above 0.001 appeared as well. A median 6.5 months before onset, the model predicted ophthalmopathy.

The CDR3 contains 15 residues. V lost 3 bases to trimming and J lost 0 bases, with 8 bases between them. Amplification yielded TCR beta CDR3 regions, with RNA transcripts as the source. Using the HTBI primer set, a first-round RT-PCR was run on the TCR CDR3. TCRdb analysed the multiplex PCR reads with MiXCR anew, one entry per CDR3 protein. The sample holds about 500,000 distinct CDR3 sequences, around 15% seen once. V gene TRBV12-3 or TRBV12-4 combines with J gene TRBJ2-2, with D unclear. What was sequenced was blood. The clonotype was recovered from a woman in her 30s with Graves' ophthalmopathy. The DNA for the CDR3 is TGTGCCAGCAGTTTCGAGCGAGCGAACACCGGGGAGCTGTTTTTT. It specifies CASSFERANTGELFF.